This T cell receptor (beta chain) was sequenced for a study of read filtering for tumor transcriptome and immune sequencing. Study at large: Revised staging placed roughly 8 patients in R-ISS I, 15 to 20 in II, six or seven in III. After DNase treatment, RNA was made into whole-transcriptome libraries.

Trimming left V 0 bases short and J 7 bases short, with 7 bases between. The CDR3 contains 14 residues. Germline values: CDR1 LGHDT, CDR2 YNNKEL (reference sequence). This clonotype was counted ten times or more. Its target is not known. The library was built from around 0.4 ug RNA with molecular barcoded adaptors for alpha/delta and beta/gamma chains. TCRdb itself ran the reads through MiXCR, one entry per CDR3 protein. Found here are over 45,000 distinct CDR3 sequences, 20% of them singletons; the top ten hold 15% to 20%. General study points: This fraction held mixed bone marrow immune cells after CD138-negative sorting. RNA-seq captured clonotypes less deeply and reliably than IR-seq.

The origin of this receptor is a donor aged 40 or over with multiple myeloma. The chain employs TRBV3-1 and TRBJ2-6, with D unclear. Sequencing was carried out using a population of CD138-negative cells sorted from bone marrow. The CDR3 region has the DNA TGTGCCAGCAGCCAAGATGAGCGTGCCAACGTCCTGACTTTC. Residues: CASSQDERANVLTF.